One and the same sample provided the 24 T cell receptor beta chains below, sequenced in a study of CD8 T cells in Susac syndrome. Reverse transcription used roughly 0.45 to 1 ug RNA and random hexamers. One entry per CDR3 protein results from TCRdb running MiXCR on the immunoSEQ multiplex PCR reads. The sample includes approximately 180,000 distinct CDR3 sequences, 90% to 96% seen only once; the top ten take about 0.093%. The sequencing sample was made of CD4+ T cells from PBMCs. The receptors were sampled from a human donor with multiple sclerosis.

V and J are TRBV7-3 and TRBJ2-3; 14 bases align to TRBD2. The V gene end was trimmed by 5 bases and the J gene end by 5 bases; junction bases not matched to a gene: 6. Per germline, CDR1 SGHTA and CDR2 FQGTGA. The CDR3 extends over 16 amino acids. CDR3 amino acids: CASSVTSGGALDTQYF. The CDR3 region has the DNA TGTGCCAGCAGCGTGACTAGCGGGGGGGCGTTAGATACGCAGTATTTT.

The chain employs TRBV12-3 or TRBV12-4 and TRBJ1-6; 7 bases align to TRBD1. The CDR3 has 15 amino acids. After removal of 3 bases from V and 7 bases from J, the junction contained 6 bases not matched to a gene. The CDR3 DNA sequence: TGTGCCAGCAGTTTCGGGTCAGGGGGAAATTCACCCCTCCACTTT. It yields the protein CASSFGSGGNSPLHF.

The rearrangement uses TRBV5-1 and TRBJ1-4; D is unresolved. Trimming cost V 1 base and J 8 bases, with 18 bases left between them. CDR1 SGHRS and CDR2 YFSETQ come from the germline V gene. This CDR3 region has 16 residues. DNA for the CDR3: TGCGCCAGCAGCTTGAGTTCGACCGCCCTTGGGGAAAAACTGTTTTTT. Protein: CASSLSSTALGEKLFF.

The V and J genes are TRBV30 and TRBJ1-5, with D tentatively TRBD1 (5 bases). The V end lost 1 base, the J end lost 10 bases, and 14 bases lay between the germline ends. CDR3 length equals 13 residues. Germline CDR1 reads GTSNPN; CDR2 reads SVGIG (reference sequence). For the CDR3, the DNA is TGTGCCTGGAGTGGTTCTTCGGGGGGACCCCAGCATTTT. This codes for CAWSGSSGGPQHF.

This clonotype showed up just once. V and J are TRBV5-1 and TRBJ2-7; tentatively, D is TRBD2 (5 bases). Trimming took off 4 bases at V and 6 bases at J, with 20 bases between the two ends. Per germline, CDR1 SGHRS and CDR2 YFSETQ. This CDR3 has 15 amino acids. CDR3 coding DNA: TGCGCCAGCAGCCTGGTCGGCAGGCCGGGGTCCGAGCAGTACTTC. It is translated as CASSLVGRPGSEQYF.

The J gene is TRBJ2-3, the V gene TRBV28; 11 bases are shared with TRBD2. This CDR3 is built from 15 residues. The trim removed 6 bases at V and 4 bases at J, leaving 6 bases unmatched. Germline CDR1 MDHEN, CDR2 SYDVKM. CDR3 bases: TGTGCCAGCAGGTTAGCGGGGGGGCTTGCAGATACGCAGTATTTT. The encoded protein is CASRLAGGLADTQYF. Complete variable domain (other parts from reference TRBV28 and TRBJ2-3): DVKVTQSSRYLVKRTGEKVFLECVQDMDHENMFWYRQDPGLGLRLIYFSYDVKMKEKGDIPEGYSVSREKKERFSLILESASTNQTSMYLCASRLAGGLADTQYFGPGTRLTVL.

The rearrangement uses TRBV9 and TRBJ1-6; D perhaps matches TRBD1 (6 bases). The CDR3 totals 17 residues. The V gene lost 3 bases and the J gene lost 0 bases, with 13 bases spanning the gap. Germline loops: CDR1 SGDLS, CDR2 YYNGEE. The CDR3 nucleotides are TGTGCCAGCAGCGGATCTGGACAGAGCTCCTATAATTCACCCCTCCACTTT. Amino acid sequence: CASSGSGQSSYNSPLHF.

The chain joins TRBV7-8 to TRBJ2-1, with D perhaps TRBD1 or TRBD2 (5 bases each). This CDR3 is built from 17 residues. Germline V gene sequence: CDR1 SGHVS, CDR2 FQNEAQ. V lost 0 bases to trimming and J lost 9 bases, with 21 bases between them. CDR3 loop: CASSLAWTGSAGAEQFF. Written as DNA, the CDR3 is TGTGCCAGCAGCTTAGCATGGACGGGCTCTGCCGGGGCTGAGCAGTTCTTC.

This chain connects TRBV3-1 to TRBJ1-2; D remains ambiguous. CDR3 length: 16 residues. V gave up 0 bases and J gave up 4 bases, with 15 bases separating them. Germline lookup yields CDR1 LGHDT and CDR2 YNNKEL (reference sequence). The CDR3 is CASSQDRAAVGYGYTF. CDR3 in DNA: TGTGCCAGCAGCCAAGATCGGGCAGCCGTTGGCTATGGCTACACCTTC.

CDR3: CAWSVSYKNTEAFF. The CDR3 DNA reads TGTGCCTGGAGTGTATCCTACAAAAACACTGAAGCTTTCTTT. The V gene is TRBV30, the J gene TRBJ1-1; D ambiguous. CDR3 size: 14 residues. Trimming stripped 0 bases from V and 2 bases from J, with 10 bases between. Germline V CDR1 and CDR2: GTSNPN, SVGIG (reference sequence).

The V and J genes are TRBV9 and TRBJ2-7, with 8 bases aligning to TRBD1. This CDR3 comprises 15 residues. Unmatched junction bases numbered 6, after V lost 4 bases and J lost 0 bases. Per germline, CDR1 SGDLS and CDR2 YYNGEE. DNA for the CDR3: TGTGCCAGCAGCATCGGGACAGGAGGCTCCTACGAGCAGTACTTC. It encodes CASSIGTGGSYEQYF.

The CDR3: CASSQNPDRATGELFF. The DNA of the CDR3 is TGCGCCAGCAGCCAGAATCCGGACAGGGCCACCGGGGAGCTGTTTTTT. The chain recombines TRBV4-3 with TRBJ2-2; 8 bases are shared with TRBD1. This CDR3 has 16 residues. Looked up from germline, CDR1 is LGHNA and CDR2 is YSLEER. The trim removed 3 bases at V and 4 bases at J, leaving 7 bases unmatched.

This clonotype has just one count. The chain links TRBV2 to TRBJ2-4; TRBD1 or TRBD2 may be the D gene (5 bases each). Trimming pared 7 bases from V and 8 bases from J, leaving 18 bases between. Germline CDR1 reads SNHLY; CDR2 reads FYNNEI. This CDR3 is 14 amino acids long. The CDR3 loop reads CASTKGRETDIQYF. DNA for the CDR3: TGTGCCAGCACGAAGGGCAGGGAGACGGACATTCAGTACTTC.

The chain joins TRBV29-1 to TRBJ2-5; D call uncertain. Germline loops: CDR1 SQVTM, CDR2 ANQGSEA. The CDR3 loop spans 12 amino acids. The V end was cut by 7 bases, the J end by 0 bases, with 9 bases between. The CDR3 nucleotides read TGCAGCGCCACGGACGACCAAGAGACCCAGTACTTC. Its protein product is CSATDDQETQYF.

The chain combines TRBV7-9 with TRBJ1-4; 7 bases align to TRBD1. CDR1 is SEHNR and CDR2 is FQNEAQ in the germline V gene (reference sequence). The CDR3 is made up of 15 amino acids. Losses at the gene ends were 4 bases for V and 7 bases for J; bases not matched to a gene: 9. CDR3 in DNA: TGTGCCAGCAGCTCATCAGACAGGGAAGGTGAAAAACTGTTTTTT. It yields the protein CASSSSDREGEKLFF. Drawing the rest from reference TRBV7-9 and TRBJ1-4, the complete variable domain is DTGVSQNPRHKITKRGQNVTFRCDPISEHNRLYWYRQTLGQGPEFLTYFQNEAQLEKSRLLSDRFSAERPKGSFSTLEIQRTEQGDSAMYLCASSSSDREGEKLFFGSGTQLSVL.

This clonotype was observed once. The V call is TRBV6-5, the J call TRBJ2-7; D is unclear. V was pared by 0 bases and J by 0 bases, with 12 bases between. In germline, CDR1 is MNHEY, CDR2 SVGAGI. CDR3 length: 16 amino acids. DNA of the CDR3: TGTGCCAGCAGTTACTCGAAGGGTCTCGCCTCCTACGAGCAGTACTTC. It is translated as CASSYSKGLASYEQYF.

This rearrangement joins TRBV20-1 to TRBJ2-5; 9 positions match TRBD2. This CDR3 is 14 amino acids long. Germline values: CDR1 DFQATT, CDR2 SNEGSKA (reference sequence). J lost 5 bases, V lost 5 bases, and 9 bases had no gene match. The CDR3 sequence is CSAGRLADWETQYF. CDR3 DNA: TGCAGTGCTGGACGACTAGCGGATTGGGAGACCCAGTACTTC.

The chain carries TRBV9 and TRBJ1-5; D perhaps matches TRBD1 (5 bases). Germline CDR1 reads SGDLS; CDR2 reads YYNGEE. Trimming took off 3 bases at V and 0 bases at J, with 10 bases between the two ends. The CDR3 totals 15 residues. Here the CDR3 reads CASSALGLSNQPQHF. The CDR3 nucleotides read TGTGCCAGCAGCGCCTTGGGACTTAGCAATCAGCCCCAGCATTTT.

This chain links TRBV5-1 with TRBJ1-2; tentatively, D is TRBD1 (5 bases). Trimming left V 1 base short and J 0 bases short, with 10 bases between. Germline assignment: CDR1 SGHRS and CDR2 YFSETQ. This CDR3 is built from 15 residues. The CDR3 loop reads CASSLRQGSNYGYTF. The CDR3 DNA follows: TGCGCCAGCAGCTTGCGTCAGGGATCTAACTATGGCTACACCTTC. The variable domain in full, with the rest retrieved from reference TRBV5-1 and TRBJ1-2, is KAGVTQTPRYLIKTRGQQVTLSCSPISGHRSVSWYQQTPGQGLQFLFEYFSETQRNKGNFPGRFSGRQFSNSRSEMNVSTLELGDSALYLCASSLRQGSNYGYTFGSGTRLTVV.

The rearrangement uses TRBV11-2 and TRBJ2-7; D gene ambiguous. Germline V gives CDR1 SGHAT, CDR2 FQNNGV. There are 12 residues in the CDR3. Trimming stripped 8 bases from V and 2 bases from J, with 10 bases between. CDR3 DNA sequence: TGTGCCAGCGGAACACAGACCTACGAGCAGTACTTC. Translation: CASGTQTYEQYF.

For the CDR3, the DNA is TGTGCCAGCAGCCAAGAAAGCAGATACGCTAACTATGGCTACACCTTC. Translating gives CASSQESRYANYGYTF. J is TRBJ1-2 and V is TRBV3-1; no clear D. The V and J ends lost 0 bases and 0 bases respectively, with 11 bases between them. The CDR3 has 16 residues. Germline CDR1 is LGHDT and CDR2 is YNNKEL (reference sequence).

The chain combines TRBV5-5 with TRBJ2-1; either TRBD1 or TRBD2 may fit D (6 bases each). Trimming cost V 0 bases and J 2 bases, with 12 bases left between them. CDR1 is SGHKS and CDR2 is YYEKEE in the germline V gene (reference sequence). CDR3 size: 16 residues. In DNA form, the CDR3 reads TGTGCCAGCAGCTTGGCCGGGGGCCGGGCCTACAATGAGCAGTTCTTC. It yields the protein CASSLAGGRAYNEQFF.

The V call is TRBV29-1, the J call TRBJ2-1; TRBD1 matches 7 bases. Germline V gene sequence: CDR1 SQVTM, CDR2 ANQGSEA. The CDR3 covers 17 residues. The ends lost 4 bases at V and 0 bases at J; junction bases unmatched: 12. As DNA, the CDR3 is TGCAGCGTTGTGGCAGGGGGAATGGTCGGCTCCTACAATGAGCAGTTCTTC. Protein product: CSVVAGGMVGSYNEQFF.

The sample holds a few counts of this clonotype. The gene calls are TRBV25-1 and TRBJ1-2; 8 bases fit TRBD1. The CDR3 totals 12 residues. Germline V gene lookup returns CDR1 MGHDK and CDR2 SYGVNS. The V gene end was trimmed by 3 bases and the J gene end by 7 bases; junction bases not matched to a gene: 1. The CDR3 DNA reads TGTGCCAGCAGTGAGGACAGGGCTGGCTACACCTTC. Translating it yields CASSEDRAGYTF.